The following is a TCR beta chain sequence with its context. The target of this receptor is not known. The input lacks base qualities; no much larger clone sits a single base away. The CDR3 spans 16 residues, from the cysteine through the phenylalanine. The kept DNA is CDR3 alone, 48 bases in frame from the first base. V is cut back by 0 bases and J by 1 base, with 2 bases in the junction unmatched. CDR1 MGHRA and CDR2 YSYEKL were looked up in the germline V gene. The protocol used for the library was the immunoSEQ multiplex PCR assay. For the multiplex PCR, a mixture combining 60 forward primers for TCR Vbeta segments and 13 reverse primers for TCR Jbeta segments was used. The CDR3 region of rearranged TCR beta genes was amplified from genomic DNA with a multiplex PCR assay. On the Illumina HiSeq System, the amplified TCR beta libraries were sequenced as 87-base-pair reads. Per the authors' processing: Across the 666 repertoires, a later analysis counted 60 million to 90 million unique TCR beta chains, around 11 million of which were shared by at least two donors. A nearest-neighbor algorithm error-corrected the raw reads and collapsed the reads into unique sequences, merging closely related sequences to remove PCR and sequencing errors. CDR3 sequences were aligned to IMGT reference sequences to assign V, D and J gene segments. For a sequence to be retained, a match of at least six nucleotides to both a V gene segment and a J gene segment was required. Rearrangements were called productive when the CDR3 lacked stop codons and stayed in frame with V and J; all others were non-productive. CDR3 was defined by IMGT convention, running from the second conserved V-encoded cysteine to the conserved J-encoded phenylalanine. The earlier analysis of 500 to 600 of the donors excluded sequences that lacked an unambiguous match to a single V gene segment. An earlier analysis of fewer than 750 of the donors classified V segments as functional when productive rearrangements were above 56.7% and as segregating when the standard deviation between donors was above 5%. A statistical classification framework was built to diagnose cytomegalovirus status from the catalog of TCR beta chain sequences. V and J gene assignment, in a later analysis, came from comparing TCR nucleotide sequences with IMGT/GENE-DB human TR gene sequences. Using the TCRdist pipeline, a later analysis assigned CDR3 sequences along with most-parsimonious VDJ recombination scenarios. A later analysis defined each TCR beta chain by its CDR3 amino acid sequence plus V-gene family, and excluded reads lacking a unique V-gene family. A later analysis removed 592 highly shared, low-generation-probability nucleotide sequences to deal with suspected cross-contamination and a sequencing artifact. In a later analysis, a clonal expansion index was calculated for each public chain from normalized within-repertoire ranks of inferred template counts. Generation probabilities in a later analysis came from a VDJ recombination model fitted to out-of-frame rearrangements, and those results were checked against IGoR. In a later analysis, hypergeometric tests were used to score TCR-TCR, TCR-HLA and TCR-CMV co-occurrence, with a repertoire-size bias correction applied to TCR pairs. False discovery rates were estimated in a later analysis by permuting HLA or CMV assignments 20 times. In a later analysis, co-occurring TCRs were grouped using DBSCAN, with TCRdist sequence similarity added in when clustering inside HLA-allele-positive subsets. For co-occurrence clustering, repertoires with fewer than 30,000 or more than 120,000 public chains were excluded, along with five or six repertoires with anomalous nucleotide sharing. The immuneACCESS repertoire file appears here via TCRdb, limited to in-frame rearrangements. These files lack a portion of the clones; in checked studies, under half of the deficit traces to unresolved V genes, and the cause of the others is not known. The V and J calls and the clone size are those of that table, but D and trimming were determined from the DNA. This sample holds approximately 140,000 clones; nearly 85% were observed only once. Together, the top ten hold approximately 1.1% of the sample.

The data are from a study of cytomegalovirus exposure and HLA in healthy donors (dated by TCRdb to the late 2010s). In the study overall: According to an earlier analysis of 550 to 700 of the donors, about 180 million T cells yielded some 120 million unique TCR beta sequences and about 300 Gb of sequence data. An early release that covered about 600 HLA-typed donors contained about 300 gigabases of sequencing data and about 93 million unique TCR sequences. The genetic ancestry cluster associated with self-reported Caucasian donors included 81% of the roughly 400 genotyped donors. The study aimed to test whether cataloging public T cell receptors could reveal signatures of past pathogen exposure. Using immunosequencing, the study profiled T cell repertoires from 550 to 750 subjects and related those repertoires to cytomegalovirus serostatus. In addition to the first cohort of about 650 subjects, a separate validation cohort of about 120 different subjects was used. High-throughput TCR immunosequencing, statistical association of individual TCRs with disease status, and machine learning were combined to predict cytomegalovirus infection status. A later analysis re-analyzed previously published TCR beta repertoires from 550 to 700 donors and added high-resolution HLA genotyping to study TCR occurrence patterns. The later analysis used no new phenotypic data to find candidate immune exposures, relying instead on TCR beta sequences and their occurrence across donors. To decide whether each TCR beta V gene segment behaved as functional or pseudogenic, an earlier analysis of fewer than 750 of the donors relied on high-throughput TCR beta sequencing. Alongside the repertoire data, information on donor age, sex, ethnicity and CMV serostatus was compiled. A later genetic analysis used genome-wide SNP genotypes for about 60% of the roughly 700 donors, treating that subset as a discovery cohort. All discovery cohort repertoires had been generated on a single sequencing platform. Both class I and class II loci were covered by HLA typing, at four-digit resolution. Typing coverage differed by locus: A, B, C, DRB1 and DQB1 were typed in roughly 620-630 donors, DQA1 in 500 to 550, DPA1 in approximately 610, and DPB1 in 400 to 480. Roughly five DR-DQ haplotypes were treated as single units for association and clustering because of strong linkage in the cohort. On average, around 240,000 unique TCR beta nucleotide sequences were sequenced per donor among roughly 430 genotyped donors of the cohort, with roughly 18% of those sequences being non-productive. Beyond this particular receptor, the publication reports: A further reported finding was that TCR beta sequences accurately predicted the HLA-A and HLA-B alleles for most subjects in the first cohort. The cohort was sequenced for TCR beta chains only, and without alpha or paired-chain data the features that could be detected were limited. The earlier analysis of 587 of the donors excluded 15 to 20 rarely observed V segments, including chromosome 9 orphons, because counts were too low. Sequencing depth was assumed to be roughly uniform across donors in the presence/absence analyses, though that assumption may not hold. A later genetic analysis associated a missense DCLRE1C variant with V-gene and J-gene trimming of TCR beta chains, and an independent cohort replicated the association. Linkage disequilibrium might explain the correlated functional status among segregating V segments, but an unknown experimental factor could not be excluded. Strong co-occurrence of HLA alleles, especially DR and DQ, made assigning TCR associations to individual alleles difficult. In a later analysis, most CMV-associated TCR beta chains were found to appear HLA-restricted, with HLA associations seemingly driven largely by CMV exposure. A later analysis reported that several top co-occurrence clusters appeared linked to parvovirus B19, influenza, CMV and Epstein-Barr virus. It was suggested by the authors that the approach could potentially be generalized to other disease states and immunological phenotypes. In an earlier analysis of some 550 of the donors, most TCR beta V segments were observed in productive rearrangements about 90% or about 30% of the time, broadly matching IMGT annotations. The only immune exposure information available for the cohort was CMV serostatus. In a later analysis, TCR association rates were found to vary across HLA loci, with the most associated TCRs seen for DRB1 alleles and the fewest for HLA-C alleles. Because the 87-base-pair reads could not distinguish some IMGT-functional V segments, including TRBV6-2 and TRBV6-3, those segments were excluded. At a false discovery rate of 0.05, a later analysis linked 16,951 TCR beta sequences to specific HLA alleles. A group of highly shared sequence variants was considered likely to be a technical artifact of the sequencing pipeline. Three of the identified cytomegalovirus-associated TCR beta chains were confirmed in vitro to be specific for cytomegalovirus antigens. In the study, 150 to 200 TCR beta chains were listed as associated with cytomegalovirus. Compared with the roughly 600-donor mean, donors in an Asian-associated ancestry cluster had fewer N-insertions in productive TCRs, according to a later genetic analysis. Most TCR sequences were seen in very few donors, while some public TCRs were found in many individuals. Because HLA typing was unavailable for some donors at each locus, only the typed subset was used in association tests. Cytomegalovirus status was reported to be diagnosed by the classifier with high specificity and sensitivity in both the original and validation cohorts. In a later analysis, HLA-associated TCR beta chains were found to be more clonally expanded and to have lower generation probabilities than equally common non-associated chains.

The cohort was made up of approximately 700 healthy bone marrow donors. All cohort members were sampled while nominally healthy, although unrecorded immune exposures were likely present. The donor was CMV seronegative and belonged to the group of approximately 320 seronegative cohort members. Each donor provided a peripheral blood sample, and peripheral blood mononuclear cells were used for TCR beta sequencing. Genomic DNA extraction from the blood cell samples was performed with the Qiagen DNeasy Blood Extraction Kit. The clonotype was recovered from a boy under 18 in good health and CMV-seronegative. The V gene is TRBV4-1 and the J gene is TRBJ2-2, and TRBD2 aligns with 7 junction nucleotides. The sequenced sample consisted of PBMCs. The nucleotide sequence is TGCGCCAGCAGCCAAGAGGCTAGCGGGAACACCGGGGAGCTGTTTTTT. This is translated as CASSQEASGNTGELFF.